This T cell receptor (beta chain) was profiled in a study of metastatic and nonmetastatic thyroid tumors. Looking at the study overall: Comparative analysis of repertoires was undertaken across blood and tumor or nodule tissue obtained from malignant and benign thyroid patients. General study findings and limits: As reported, TCR beta diversity in blood and tumor was significantly higher in malignant thyroid tumors than in benign nodules.

This clone was detected a few times. Its antigen is currently unknown. One junction end disagrees with the germline gene, perhaps due to a read error. In the study's own analysis: It was from CDR3 differences across clinicopathological groups that a distant-metastasis classifier for papillary thyroid cancer was built. TCRdb recomputed clones from the PCR reads via MiXCR. The V and J calls shown here were made by TCRdb, not taken from the authors' results. Of around 41,000 clones in the sample, less than 15% are singletons; the top ten hold 8% to 9.5%. Every patient underwent thyroid surgery untreated. The CDR3 runs 13 residues. Germline loops: CDR1 MNHNS, CDR2 SASEGT.

The sequenced sample was blood. The chain joins TRBV6-1 to TRBJ2-3; TRBD2 aligns across 8 bases. This sequence originates from a female donor with papillary thyroid cancer or a benign thyroid nodule (not recorded which). Some clones in this sample may be carry-over from other donors' samples. CDR3 sequence reads: CATRTSGTGTQYF. The DNA of the CDR3 is TGTGCCACCCGTACTAGCGGCACAGGTACGCAGTATTTT.